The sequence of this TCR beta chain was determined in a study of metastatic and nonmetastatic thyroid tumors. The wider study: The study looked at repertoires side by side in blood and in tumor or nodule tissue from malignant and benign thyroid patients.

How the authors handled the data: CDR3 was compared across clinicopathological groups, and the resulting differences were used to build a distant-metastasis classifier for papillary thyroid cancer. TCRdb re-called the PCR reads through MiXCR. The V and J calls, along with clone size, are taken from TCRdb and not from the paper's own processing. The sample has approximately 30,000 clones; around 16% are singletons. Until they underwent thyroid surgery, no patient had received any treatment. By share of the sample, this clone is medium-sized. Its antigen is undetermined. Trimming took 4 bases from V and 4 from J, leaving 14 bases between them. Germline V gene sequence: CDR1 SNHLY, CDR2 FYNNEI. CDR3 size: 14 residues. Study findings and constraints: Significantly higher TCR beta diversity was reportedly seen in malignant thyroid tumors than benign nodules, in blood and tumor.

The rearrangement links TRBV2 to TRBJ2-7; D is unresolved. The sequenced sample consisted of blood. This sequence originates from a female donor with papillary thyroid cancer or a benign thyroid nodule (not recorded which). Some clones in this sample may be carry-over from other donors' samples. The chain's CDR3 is CASSAETWAYEQYF. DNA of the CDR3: TGTGCCAGCAGTGCCGAGACATGGGCTTACGAGCAGTACTTC.